Listed here are 16 T cell receptor beta chains from one sample, sequenced in a study of T cells after yellow fever vaccination. MiXCR, applied by TCRdb to the 5' RACE reads, yields one record per CDR3 protein. Here the sample spans 500,000 to 650,000 distinct CDR3 sequences, roughly an eighth being singletons. Sequences were derived from PBMCs, sampled on the day of the yellow fever booster vaccination. The source of these receptors is a man aged 25 to 45 who received the YFV17D yellow fever vaccine.

There are a few counts of this clonotype. The chain joins TRBV3-1 to TRBJ2-3, with D hard to call. V was pared by 2 bases and J by 5 bases, with 8 bases between. The CDR3 extends over 13 amino acids. CDR1 LGHDT and CDR2 YNNKEL come from the germline V gene (reference sequence). CDR3 sequence (DNA): TGTGCCAGCAGCCAAAAGGGCGTAGATACGCAGTATTTT. Amino acids: CASSQKGVDTQYF.

This rearrangement joins TRBV6-2 or TRBV6-3 to TRBJ2-1; either TRBD1 or TRBD2 may supply D (5 bases each). Germline CDR1 and CDR2: MNHEY and SVGEGT. V was trimmed by 4 bases and J by 6 bases, leaving 10 bases between them. The CDR3 is 13 residues long. The CDR3 DNA is TGTGCCAGCAGTTCCCCGGGACGCAATGAGCAGTTCTTC. It is translated as CASSSPGRNEQFF.

This clonotype appeared a few times. This chain connects TRBV10-1 to TRBJ2-1, with 12 bases lining up with TRBD1. Germline-derived CDR1 and CDR2 are WNHNN and SYGVQD (reference sequence). The CDR3 is 18 residues long. Losses at the gene ends were 4 bases for V and 0 bases for J; bases not matched to a gene: 7. CDR3 sequence: CASSGPGQGASSYNEQFF. The CDR3 nucleotides read TGCGCCAGCAGTGGGCCGGGACAGGGGGCTTCCTCCTACAATGAGCAGTTCTTC.

V usage is TRBV20-1 and J usage is TRBJ1-4, with D unclear. The V end lost 2 bases, the J end lost 0 bases, and 13 bases lay between the germline ends. In germline, CDR1 is DFQATT, CDR2 SNEGSKA (reference sequence). The CDR3 extends over 16 amino acids. The CDR3 here is CSARLADWATNEKLFF. For the CDR3, the DNA is TGCAGTGCTAGATTAGCCGACTGGGCAACTAATGAAAAACTGTTTTTT.

This clonotype was detected once. The chain combines TRBV5-6 with TRBJ1-2, with no clear D. The CDR3 runs to 13 residues. Trimming took 4 bases from V and 4 from J, leaving 11 bases between them. Germline V lookup: CDR1 SGHDT, CDR2 YYEEEE. In nucleotides, the CDR3 is TGTGCCAGCAGCCAGGTCGGTCCCTATGGCTACACCTTC. Amino acid sequence: CASSQVGPYGYTF. Based on the CDR3 plus reference TRBV5-6 and TRBJ1-2, the full variable domain is DAGVTQSPTHLIKTRGQQVTLRCSPKSGHDTVSWYQQALGQGPQFIFQYYEEEERQRGNFPDRFSGHQFPNYSSELNVNALLLGDSALYLCASSQVGPYGYTFGSGTRLTVV.

The V call is TRBV4-3, the J call TRBJ2-1; 8 bases map to TRBD2. CDR3 size: 14 residues. V was pared by 0 bases and J by 9 bases, with 4 bases of the junction left unmatched. In germline, CDR1 is LGHNA, CDR2 YSLEER. CDR3 DNA sequence: TGCGCCAGCAGCCAAGATCTTGCGGGGGGTGAGCAGTTCTTC. The encoded protein is CASSQDLAGGEQFF.

This clonotype came up many times. This sequence joins TRBV6-1 and TRBJ1-1, with 8 positions matching TRBD1. CDR3 length: 14 amino acids. Germline trimming cut 10 bases from V and 7 bases from J; bases unmatched to any gene: 14. CDR1 MNHNS and CDR2 SASEGT come from the germline V gene. CDR3 DNA sequence: TGTGCCACAAGACAGGGGAGGGAATCGGGTGAAGCTTTCTTT. Encoded protein: CATRQGRESGEAFF.

A few counts support this clonotype. The chain links TRBV19 to TRBJ2-4, with 10 bases that match TRBD2. Per the germline V gene, CDR1 is LNHDA and CDR2 is SQIVND (reference sequence). This CDR3 region has 17 residues. V trimming: 3 bases; J trimming: 1 base; junction bases outside the gene matches: 6. The CDR3 bases are TGTGCCAGTAGTATCCTAGCGGGAGTAGGTGCCAAAAACATTCAGTACTTC. It encodes CASSILAGVGAKNIQYF.

In its sample, this clonotype was seen a few times. J is TRBJ2-1 and V is TRBV9, with 12 bases fitting TRBD2. The germline CDR1 and CDR2 sequences are SGDLS and YYNGEE. V was pared by 0 bases and J by 4 bases, with 5 bases of the junction left unmatched. The CDR3 has 17 amino acids. The CDR3 reads CASSVAWTSGKYNEQFF. CDR3 nucleotide sequence: TGTGCCAGCAGCGTAGCGTGGACTAGCGGGAAGTACAATGAGCAGTTCTTC.

In its sample, this clonotype was seen a few times. V is TRBV6-2 or TRBV6-3 and J is TRBJ2-1, with TRBD1 as a possible D gene (5 bases). V was clipped by 7 bases and J by 4 bases, with 8 bases between them. The CDR3 covers 12 residues. Germline CDR1 and CDR2: MNHEY and SVGEGT. The CDR3: CASMTAYNEQFF. The CDR3 DNA reads TGTGCCAGCATGACAGCTTACAATGAGCAGTTCTTC.

There are many counts of this clonotype. V gene TRBV4-3 combines with J gene TRBJ2-5; a possible D gene is TRBD2 (5 bases). CDR1 and CDR2 (germline): LGHNA, YSLEER. V was pared by 1 base and J by 2 bases, with 8 bases between. The CDR3 contains 14 residues. The DNA for the CDR3 is TGCGCCAGCAGCCAAGTTGCGGGTCAAGAGACCCAGTACTTC. Residues: CASSQVAGQETQYF.

This clonotype was observed at least ten times. The chain is built from TRBV14 and TRBJ2-2; D not resolved. V was shortened by 0 bases and J by 7 bases, with 9 bases between the two germline ends. CDR1 and CDR2 from the germline V gene are SGHDN and FVKESK. The CDR3 covers 14 residues. The CDR3 loop is CASSQDRPDGELFF. The CDR3 region has the DNA TGTGCCAGCAGCCAAGATCGGCCCGACGGGGAGCTGTTTTTT. The whole variable domain, remainder taken from reference TRBV14 and TRBJ2-2, is EAGVTQFPSHSVIEKGQTVTLRCDPISGHDNLYWYRRVMGKEIKFLLHFVKESKQDESGMPNNRFLAERTGGTYSTLKVQPAELEDSGVYFCASSQDRPDGELFFGEGSRLTVL.

This clonotype was seen repeatedly, ten times or more. The rearrangement joins TRBV27 to TRBJ2-6; D is ambiguous. This CDR3 region has 14 residues. The germline V gene has CDR1 MNHEY and CDR2 SMNVEV (reference sequence). V lost 1 base and J lost 0, with 1 base in between. The CDR3 protein is CASSLYSGANVLTF. The CDR3 DNA reads TGTGCCAGCAGTTTATACTCTGGGGCCAACGTCCTGACTTTC.

This clonotype was counted between two and nine times. The rearrangement joins TRBV28 to TRBJ2-3, with D possibly TRBD1 on 5 matching bases. Germline V lookup: CDR1 MDHEN, CDR2 SYDVKM. CDR3 size: 15 residues. V was clipped by 4 bases and J by 2 bases, with 13 bases between them. CDR3 sequence (DNA): TGTGCCAGCAGTTCATTACAGGATTACACAGATACGCAGTATTTT. It encodes CASSSLQDYTDTQYF.

V is TRBV20-1 and J is TRBJ2-1; 8 bases are shared with TRBD1. V was pared by 8 bases and J by 7 bases, with 10 bases of the junction left unmatched. This CDR3 is 13 amino acids long. Germline assignment: CDR1 DFQATT and CDR2 SNEGSKA (reference sequence). The CDR3 reads CSYTTGAGNEQFF. The DNA of the CDR3 is TGCAGTTACACGACAGGGGCCGGGAATGAGCAGTTCTTC.

This sequence joins TRBV27 and TRBJ2-1; the D is unclear. Deletions cut 7 bases from V and 10 bases from J, with 23 bases between. The CDR3 runs to 15 residues. The germline V gene has CDR1 MNHEY and CDR2 SMNVEV (reference sequence). CDR3: CASTTGEWSLSEQFF. CDR3 nucleotide sequence: TGTGCCAGCACCACTGGGGAATGGTCCCTGAGCGAGCAGTTCTTC.